What follows are 23 T cell receptor beta chains derived from one specimen sequenced in a study of blood T cell repertoires in COVID-19. The assay was immunoSEQ multiplex PCR, and TCRdb's table has in-frame clones only and misses some. The sample records around 140,000 clones, roughly four fifths being singletons. Material: PBMCs or T cells enriched from blood (not recorded which). The receptors stem from a woman between 45 and 65 years old with acute COVID-19.

The chain recombines TRBV5-1 with TRBJ2-3; a possible D gene is TRBD1 (6 bases). Trimming pared 0 bases from V and 5 bases from J, leaving 10 bases between. Germline assignment: CDR1 SGHRS and CDR2 YFSETQ. The CDR3 is 14 residues long. The CDR3 sequence: CASSLGQVIDTQYF. The DNA for the CDR3 is TGCGCCAGCAGCTTGGGACAGGTCATAGATACGCAGTATTTT.

V gene TRBV7-2 combines with J gene TRBJ1-5; a weak D match, TRBD1 (5 bases). The CDR3 runs to 13 residues. Trimming left V 5 bases short and J 5 bases short, with 10 bases between. CDR1 is SGHTA, CDR2 FQGNSA, per germline. The DNA of the CDR3 is TGTGCCAGCAGCACCCAGGGCGATCAGCCCCAGCATTTT. It specifies CASSTQGDQPQHF.

The V and J genes are TRBV19 and TRBJ1-6, with TRBD1 matching 8 bases. This CDR3 is 17 amino acids long. V was pared by 5 bases and J by 5 bases, with 11 bases of the junction left unmatched. CDR1 LNHDA and CDR2 SQIVND come from the germline V gene (reference sequence). CDR3 coding DNA: TGTGCCAGTAGTCTCGACGCCGGGACAGGTGATAATTCACCCCTCCACTTT. This sequence encodes CASSLDAGTGDNSPLHF.

This sequence joins TRBV4-2 and TRBJ1-5, with unresolved D. Germline V gene sequence: CDR1 LGHNA, CDR2 YNFKEQ. This CDR3 region has 14 residues. The V and J ends lost 2 bases and 5 bases respectively, with 10 bases between them. The CDR3 sequence is CASSQQQSDQPQHF. The DNA of the CDR3 is TGTGCCAGCAGCCAACAGCAAAGCGATCAGCCCCAGCATTTT.

V is TRBV27 and J is TRBJ2-3; D not certain. CDR3 length: 14 amino acids. V lost 2 bases and J lost 0, with 6 bases in between. The germline gives CDR1 MNHEY, CDR2 SMNVEV (reference sequence). The CDR3 reads CASSLSASTDTQYF. The CDR3 DNA reads TGTGCCAGCAGTTTAAGCGCTAGCACAGATACGCAGTATTTT.

This clone was seen a few times. The chain carries TRBV4-2 and TRBJ2-7, with 9 bases that match TRBD2. V was pared by 0 bases and J by 3 bases, with 3 bases of the junction left unmatched. CDR1 LGHNA and CDR2 YNFKEQ come from the germline V gene. The CDR3 consists of 15 residues. Written as DNA, the CDR3 is TGTGCCAGCAGCCAAGACGCGGGAGGGTTCTACGAGCAGTACTTC. Encoded protein: CASSQDAGGFYEQYF.

The chain is built from TRBV27 and TRBJ1-2; tentative D call: TRBD1 (6 bases). Germline assignment: CDR1 MNHEY and CDR2 SMNVEV (reference sequence). Trimming shortened V by 5 bases and J by 8 bases, and 21 bases separated the two germline ends. This CDR3 has 15 residues. CDR3 region: CASSPRGWGREGYTF. CDR3 sequence (DNA): TGTGCCAGCAGTCCTAGGGGCTGGGGGCGAGAGGGCTACACCTTC.

The gene calls are TRBV19 and TRBJ1-2; D ambiguous. V lost 0 bases and J lost 4, with 6 bases in between. Germline V lookup: CDR1 LNHDA, CDR2 SQIVND (reference sequence). The CDR3 length is 13 residues. CDR3 amino acids: CASSIEGSYGYTF. The CDR3 bases are TGTGCCAGTAGTATAGAAGGGAGCTATGGCTACACCTTC.

V and J are TRBV11-3 and TRBJ2-7; 7 bases are a match to TRBD1. V was clipped by 5 bases and J by 3 bases; unmatched bases: 7. CDR1 SGHNT and CDR2 YENEEA come from the germline V gene. This CDR3 contains 14 residues. CDR3 loop: CASSLSYRGYEQYF. CDR3 nucleotides: TGTGCCAGCAGCCTATCGTACAGGGGCTACGAGCAGTACTTC.

The gene calls are TRBV29-1 and TRBJ2-5; 8 bases fit TRBD1. The ends lost 4 bases at V and 2 bases at J; junction bases unmatched: 3. This CDR3 region has 13 residues. Germline CDR1 and CDR2: SQVTM and ANQGSEA. In DNA, the CDR3 is TGCAGCGTTGCCAGGGGGCTACAAGAGACCCAGTACTTC. It codes for CSVARGLQETQYF.

In DNA form, the CDR3 reads TGTGCCAGCAGTCTAAGCGCTCTCTCCGGGGAGCTGTTTTTT. It encodes CASSLSALSGELFF. V is TRBV7-2 and J is TRBJ2-2; D is unclear. Trimming removed 6 bases at V and 6 bases at J, with 14 bases between. The V gene's germline CDR1 is SGHTA and CDR2 FQGNSA. The CDR3 totals 14 residues.

In this sample, this clone turned up once. This chain connects TRBV7-2 to TRBJ1-6, with no clear D. The CDR3 has 12 amino acids. Looked up from germline, CDR1 is SGHTA and CDR2 is FQGNSA. Trimming left V 5 bases short and J 9 bases short, with 8 bases between. CDR3 residues: CASSLDSSPLHF. As DNA, the CDR3 is TGTGCCAGCAGCCTCGATAGTTCACCCCTCCACTTT.

The V call is TRBV19, the J call TRBJ2-6; 8 bases map to TRBD1. Germline CDR1 and CDR2: LNHDA and SQIVND (reference sequence). Trimming cost V 0 bases and J 4 bases; bases outside gene matches: 2. The CDR3 is 16 residues long. DNA of the CDR3: TGTGCCAGTAGTATAGATCAGGGGGCAGGGGCCAACGTCCTGACTTTC. Translated, it gives CASSIDQGAGANVLTF. The full variable domain, rest sourced from reference TRBV19 and TRBJ2-6, is DGGITQSPKYLFRKEGQNVTLSCEQNLNHDAMYWYRQDPGQGLRLIYYSQIVNDFQKGDIAEGYSVSREKKESFPLTVTSAQKNPTAFYLCASSIDQGAGANVLTFGAGSRLTVL.

This clone was observed a few times. Within the sample, other DNA sequences also encode this same CDR3. This chain connects TRBV19 to TRBJ2-2; a weak D match, TRBD2 (5 bases). The length of the CDR3 is 14 residues. CDR1 and CDR2 (germline): LNHDA, SQIVND (reference sequence). V lost 6 bases and J lost 3, with 11 bases in between. Written as DNA, the CDR3 is TGTGCCAGTAGAGGGAGAGGAGACACCGGGGAGCTGTTTTTT. Translated: CASRGRGDTGELFF.

The chain employs TRBV19 and TRBJ1-4; tentative D call: TRBD1 (5 bases). The germline CDR1 and CDR2 sequences are LNHDA and SQIVND (reference sequence). V lost 6 bases to trimming and J lost 4 bases, with 15 bases between them. The CDR3 sequence is 15 residues long. CDR3 bases: TGTGCCAGTAGGTTGACAGACGGCTATAATGAAAAACTGTTTTTT. Its translation is CASRLTDGYNEKLFF.

This clone was found once. CDR3 DNA: TGTGCCTGGAGTGCCGGGACTACAAGTTACAATGAGCAGTTCTTC. It encodes CAWSAGTTSYNEQFF. The rearrangement uses TRBV30 and TRBJ2-1; 7 bases line up with TRBD2. Trimming at V came to 1 base and at J to 4 bases, leaving 7 bases not matched to a gene. Per germline, CDR1 GTSNPN and CDR2 SVGIG (reference sequence). This CDR3 is built from 15 residues.

This chain links TRBV5-1 with TRBJ2-1; 8 bases are a match to TRBD2. The germline V gene encodes CDR1 SGHRS and CDR2 YFSETQ. Unmatched junction bases numbered 9, after V lost 1 base and J lost 0 bases. The CDR3 has 18 amino acids. CDR3 DNA: TGCGCCAGCAGCTTGAGTCCTAGCGGGCACAGCTCCTACAATGAGCAGTTCTTC. It codes for CASSLSPSGHSSYNEQFF.

V and J are TRBV12-3 or TRBV12-4 and TRBJ2-7; 8 positions agree with TRBD1. The V segment lost 6 bases and the J segment 6 bases; nucleotides outside the gene matches: 1. The CDR3 runs to 11 residues. CDR3 DNA: TGTGCCAGCAGGACAGGGGCCGAGCAGTACTTC. Protein product: CASRTGAEQYF.

The chain is built from TRBV10-3 and TRBJ2-3; 7 bases align to TRBD2. The germline gives CDR1 ENHRY, CDR2 SYGVKD. The CDR3 covers 14 residues. V shed 6 bases, J shed 6 bases, and the junction held 9 bases outside the gene matches. The CDR3 sequence: CAISPGLPTDTQYF. The CDR3 coding sequence is TGTGCCATCAGCCCGGGACTACCTACGGATACGCAGTATTTT.

The CDR3 DNA is TGTGCCAGCAGTGAGGGGACAACCAACCTCTATGGCTACACCTTC. It codes for CASSEGTTNLYGYTF. V usage is TRBV2 and J usage is TRBJ1-2, with D perhaps matching TRBD1 (6 bases). The CDR3 covers 15 residues. Germline V CDR1 and CDR2: SNHLY, FYNNEI. With 3 bases removed from V and 4 bases from J, the gap between germline ends came to 15 bases.

The rearrangement uses TRBV9 and TRBJ1-3; D is possibly TRBD1 (5 bases). CDR3 length equals 15 residues. Germline CDR1 and CDR2: SGDLS and YYNGEE. V was trimmed by 0 bases and J by 2 bases, leaving 9 bases between them. DNA of the CDR3: TGTGCCAGCAGCGTAGACAAGGGGCCTGGAAACACCATATATTTT. Its translation is CASSVDKGPGNTIYF.

The chain joins TRBV6-2 or TRBV6-3 to TRBJ2-7; 8 bases match TRBD2. The germline gives CDR1 MNHEY, CDR2 SVGEGT. With V trimmed by 4 bases and J by 1 base, 3 bases remained unmatched. This CDR3 has 14 amino acids. The CDR3 sequence: CASSSPGGSYEQYF. The CDR3 DNA is TGTGCCAGCAGTTCCCCGGGAGGGTCCTACGAGCAGTACTTC.

This rearrangement joins TRBV27 to TRBJ2-1; 9 nucleotides line up with TRBD2. The CDR3 has 16 amino acids. Germline values: CDR1 MNHEY, CDR2 SMNVEV (reference sequence). V trimming: 2 bases; J trimming: 6 bases; junction bases outside the gene matches: 8. Here the CDR3 reads CASSLISLAGSNEQFF. For the CDR3, the DNA is TGTGCCAGCAGTTTAATCAGTCTAGCGGGAAGCAATGAGCAGTTCTTC.